The sequence of this T cell receptor beta chain was determined in a study of shared clonotypes between healthy human individuals. Whole-study findings and limits: Clonotypes that were shared across a handful of donors made up about 5.1% of naive CD4 clonotypes.

Regarding this clone: The antigen is undetermined.

This CDR3 contains 14 residues. Trimming shortened V by 5 bases and J by 8 bases, and 18 bases separated the two germline ends. CDR1 and CDR2 from the germline V gene are MDHEN and SYDVKM. Some clones are missing from TCRdb's copy, which holds only in-frame ones; the method was immunoSEQ multiplex PCR. This sample has some 1,600,000 clones, with 95% to 99% found just once. This rearrangement joins TRBV28 to TRBJ1-1; D may be TRBD1 (6 bases). Sequencing was performed on naive CD4+ T cells sorted from blood. The sample's subset: CD45RA+ positively selected. The source of this sequence is a man aged 25 to 45 in good health. CDR3 protein: CASSNLGGRTEAFF. CDR3 DNA sequence: TGTGCCAGCAGTAATCTTGGGGGGCGAACCGAAGCTTTCTTT.